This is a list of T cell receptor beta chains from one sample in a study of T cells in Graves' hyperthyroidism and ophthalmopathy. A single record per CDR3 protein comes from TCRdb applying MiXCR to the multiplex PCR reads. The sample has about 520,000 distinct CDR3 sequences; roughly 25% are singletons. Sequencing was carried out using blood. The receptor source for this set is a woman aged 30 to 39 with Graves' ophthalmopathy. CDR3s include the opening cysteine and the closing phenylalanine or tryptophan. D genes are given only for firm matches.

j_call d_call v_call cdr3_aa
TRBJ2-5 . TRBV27 CASSPKTQYF
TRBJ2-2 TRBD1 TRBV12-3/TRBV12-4 CASRSGTAVGELFF
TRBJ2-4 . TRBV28 CASSSVAKNIQYF
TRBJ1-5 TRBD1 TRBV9 CASGDSGQPQHF
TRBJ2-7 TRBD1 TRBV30 CAWSRDRVYEQYF
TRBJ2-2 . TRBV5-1 CASSLDVTTGELFF
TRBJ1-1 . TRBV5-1 CASSPPSRGEAFF
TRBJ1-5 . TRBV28 CASSYQHQPQHF
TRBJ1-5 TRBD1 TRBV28 CASSFHRGDQPQHF
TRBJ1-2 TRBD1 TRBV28 CASSTPGQGSGYTF
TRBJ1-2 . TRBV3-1 CASSQDLRAEGYGYTF
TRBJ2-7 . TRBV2 CASSERSSYEQYF
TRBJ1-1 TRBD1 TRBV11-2 CASSEFGQGGEAFF
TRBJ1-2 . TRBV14 CASSQVPTAYTF
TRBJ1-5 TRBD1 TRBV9 CASSEGTGNSNQPQHF
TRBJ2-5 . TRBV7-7 CASSFSPEGETQYF
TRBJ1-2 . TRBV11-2 CASSFSRAYGYTF
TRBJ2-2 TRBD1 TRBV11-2 CASSLVGQGLPNTGELFF
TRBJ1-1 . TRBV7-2 CASSLHTLTEAFF
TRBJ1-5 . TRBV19 CASSIGTGPQHF
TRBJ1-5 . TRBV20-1 CSASLPGSNQPQHF
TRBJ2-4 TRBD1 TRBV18 CASSRTGGEYGNIQYF
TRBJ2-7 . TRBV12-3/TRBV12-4 CASTSRALRYEQYF
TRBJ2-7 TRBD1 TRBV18 CASSPYIQGANSYEQYF
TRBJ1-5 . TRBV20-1 CSASVGEGQPQHF
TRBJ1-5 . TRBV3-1 CASSHGGRGNQPQHF
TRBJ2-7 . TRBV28 CASSLGRGEVAYEQYF
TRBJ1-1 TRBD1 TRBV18 CASSPIRAGGVGNTEAFF
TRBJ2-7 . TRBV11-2 CASSLSPDSYEQYF
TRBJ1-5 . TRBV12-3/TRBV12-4 CASSLWRDDQPQHF
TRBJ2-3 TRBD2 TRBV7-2 CASSAPAGGFPSTDTQYF
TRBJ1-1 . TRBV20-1 CSARGPGVGSFF
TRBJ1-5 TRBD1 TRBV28 CASSLSLAGGQPQHF
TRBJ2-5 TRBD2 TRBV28 CASSPSGRGLETQYF
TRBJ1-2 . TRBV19 CASSIYRRANYGYTF
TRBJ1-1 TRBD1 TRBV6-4 CASSDGGGGGMNTEAFF
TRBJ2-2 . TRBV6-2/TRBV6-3 CASSYRDVTGELFF
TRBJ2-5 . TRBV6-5 CASSFERQTQYF
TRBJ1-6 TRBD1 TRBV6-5 CASSYQRQGRGSPLHF
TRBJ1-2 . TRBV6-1 CASGGVIYGYTF